The 27 T cell receptor beta chains below were found in one sample sequenced in a study of beta chain features in type 1 diabetes. General observations from the study: Type 1 diabetes patients showed a moderate but significant shortening of TCRB CDR3s in all four CD4+ subsets.

Their antigen targets remain unknown. Expressed TCRB transcripts were sequenced after all isolated RNA was converted to cDNA. Only in-frame clones appear in the TCRdb table, and some are missing; sequencing was by immunoSEQ multiplex PCR. The table records a few hundred thousand clones, 11% of them present only once. The sequenced sample consisted of naive CD4+ T cells from blood. These receptors originate from a young man with type 1 diabetes.

The chain employs TRBV4-1 and TRBJ2-1, with 8 nucleotides matching TRBD1. This CDR3 contains 16 residues. Trimming at V came to 0 bases and at J to 8 bases, leaving 9 bases not matched to a gene. CDR1 and CDR2 (germline): MGHRA, YSYEKL. The CDR3 region has the DNA TGCGCCAGCAGCCAAGATGGGCAGGGGGCTTTCCATGAGCAGTTCTTC. Its translation is CASSQDGQGAFHEQFF.

This clone was seen a handful of times. This sequence joins TRBV7-2 and TRBJ2-5, with 12 positions matching TRBD2. This CDR3 is built from 14 residues. After removal of 3 bases from V and 5 bases from J, the junction contained 1 base not matched to a gene. Germline V gives CDR1 SGHTA, CDR2 FQGNSA. CDR3 bases: TGTGCCAGCAGCTTCCTAGCGGGGGGGGAGACCCAGTACTTC. Protein product: CASSFLAGGETQYF.

This clone was observed a few times. This chain uses TRBV2 with TRBJ1-1; 7 bases are shared with TRBD1. The germline CDR1 and CDR2 sequences are SNHLY and FYNNEI. The CDR3 sequence is 14 residues long. J lost 2 bases, V lost 6 bases, and 6 bases had no gene match. The CDR3 DNA is TGTGCCAGCAGATACGACAGGGTCAACACTGAAGCTTTCTTT. Protein sequence: CASRYDRVNTEAFF. The full variable domain, its missing parts supplied by reference TRBV2 and TRBJ1-1, is EPEVTQTPSHQVTQMGQEVILRCVPISNHLYFYWYRQILGQKVEFLVSFYNNEISEKSEIFDDQFSVERPDGSNFTLKIRSTKLEDSAMYFCASRYDRVNTEAFFGQGTRLTVV.

The chain joins TRBV7-3 to TRBJ2-6; TRBD2 might be the D (5 bases). Germline CDR1 and CDR2: SGHTA and FQGTGA. The CDR3 contains 14 residues. V dropped 5 bases and J dropped 3 bases, with 8 bases sitting between them. The CDR3 nucleotides read TGTGCCAGCAGCCCCGGAGGTGGGGCCAACGTCCTGACTTTC. It translates to CASSPGGGANVLTF.

This clone was detected a few times. The rearrangement uses TRBV5-1 and TRBJ2-5, with TRBD2 matching over 8 bases. After removal of 2 bases from V and 5 bases from J, the junction contained 8 bases not matched to a gene. The germline V gene encodes CDR1 SGHRS and CDR2 YFSETQ. The CDR3 is 15 residues long. The CDR3 DNA reads TGCGCCAGCAGCTTCCAGCGGGGGTCCGGGGAGACCCAGTACTTC. It is translated as CASSFQRGSGETQYF.

This clone was observed a few times. Sequence at one end of the junction differs from germline and may be a read error. V is TRBV30 and J is TRBJ1-1, with D perhaps matching TRBD1 (5 bases). Germline V gene data show CDR1 as GTSNPN and CDR2 as SVGIG (reference sequence). This CDR3 comprises 13 residues. CDR3 sequence (DNA): TGCCAAGGGGTGAGCGGGGTAAACACTGAAGCTTTCTTT. Encoded protein: CQGVSGVNTEAFF.

The chain uses TRBV5-1 and TRBJ2-2; 9 nucleotides line up with TRBD1. The CDR3 has 16 amino acids. Unmatched junction bases numbered 6, after V lost 0 bases and J lost 6 bases. Germline CDR1 SGHRS, CDR2 YFSETQ. CDR3 DNA: TGCGCCAGCAGCTTGGGGGAACAGGGGGCGCCCGGGGAGCTGTTTTTT. Residues: CASSLGEQGAPGELFF.

This clone was seen a handful of times. The CDR3 region has the DNA TGTGCCAGCAGTCGGACATTTCCAGGGGGTTATGGCTACACCTTC. Its protein product is CASSRTFPGGYGYTF. This sequence joins TRBV2 and TRBJ1-2; TRBD1 aligns across 7 bases. Trimming at V came to 5 bases and at J to 5 bases, leaving 11 bases not matched to a gene. This CDR3 spans 15 amino acids. The V gene's germline CDR1 is SNHLY and CDR2 FYNNEI.

The chain recombines TRBV27 with TRBJ1-3; perhaps TRBD1 as D (6 bases). Germline lookup yields CDR1 MNHEY and CDR2 SMNVEV (reference sequence). Trimming took 4 bases from V and 3 from J, leaving 19 bases between them. The CDR3 sequence is 17 residues long. The CDR3 here is CASSSTSAGDLGNTIYF. CDR3 nucleotide sequence: TGTGCCAGCAGTTCTACCTCGGCAGGGGACCTTGGAAACACCATATATTTT.

The sample holds a few counts of this clone. The rearrangement joins TRBV29-1 to TRBJ2-3; D may be TRBD2 (6 bases). From germline, CDR1 is SQVTM and CDR2 ANQGSEA. Trimming removed 7 bases from V and 1 base from J, with 15 bases in between. The CDR3 consists of 14 residues. As DNA, the CDR3 is TGCAGCGCTTCCGGGGGAAGGGGCACAGATACGCAGTATTTT. Protein product: CSASGGRGTDTQYF.

This clone occurred a few times. The genes are TRBV7-3 and TRBJ1-6; D gene uncertain. The CDR3 has 13 amino acids. The V end lost 2 bases, the J end lost 7 bases, and 6 bases lay between the germline ends. Germline lookup yields CDR1 SGHTA and CDR2 FQGTGA. CDR3 in DNA: TGTGCCAGCAGCTTAGAGGCGAATTCACCCCTCCACTTT. Protein product: CASSLEANSPLHF.

CDR3 in DNA: TGCGCCAGCAGCTTGGCCTCGCGGGAGACCCAGTACTTC. Its protein product is CASSLASRETQYF. This sequence joins TRBV5-1 and TRBJ2-5; no reliable D call. V was shortened by 0 bases and J by 5 bases, with 8 bases between the two germline ends. Germline lookup yields CDR1 SGHRS and CDR2 YFSETQ. CDR3 length equals 13 residues.

V usage is TRBV5-1 and J usage is TRBJ1-1; D is uncertain. The V and J ends lost 1 base and 3 bases respectively, with 7 bases between them. The CDR3 has 13 amino acids. Looked up from germline, CDR1 is SGHRS and CDR2 is YFSETQ. The CDR3 reads CASSLQEDTEAFF. The CDR3 DNA reads TGCGCCAGCAGCTTGCAGGAGGACACTGAAGCTTTCTTT.

This rearrangement joins TRBV6-1 to TRBJ2-3; D is possibly TRBD2 (5 bases). The CDR3 loop spans 15 amino acids. Germline CDR1 reads MNHNS; CDR2 reads SASEGT. Trimming shortened V by 4 bases and J by 6 bases, and 17 bases separated the two germline ends. The CDR3 DNA sequence: TGTGCCAGCAGTGGGTTAGCGAGCGTCGTGGATACGCAGTATTTT. This sequence encodes CASSGLASVVDTQYF.

The chain joins TRBV25-1 to TRBJ1-5, with 7 bases that match TRBD1. Trimming at V came to 8 bases and at J to 4 bases, leaving 5 bases not matched to a gene. This CDR3 is 13 amino acids long. Germline lookup yields CDR1 MGHDK and CDR2 SYGVNS. The CDR3 loop is CASQQGMNQPQHF. DNA of the CDR3: TGTGCCAGCCAACAGGGGATGAATCAGCCCCAGCATTTT.

This clone was counted between two and nine times. The gene calls are TRBV9 and TRBJ1-6; D may be TRBD1 (5 bases). V lost 1 base to trimming and J lost 16 bases, with 12 bases between them. Looked up from germline, CDR1 is SGDLS and CDR2 is YYNGEE. The CDR3 totals 12 residues. The CDR3 nucleotides are TGTGCCAGCAGCGTAAGCGGGGGAGCGCTCCACTTT. Amino acid sequence: CASSVSGGALHF.

This clone was counted a few times. The CDR3 is CASSLEAPGEQFF. In nucleotides, the CDR3 is TGTGCCAGCAGCTTGGAGGCCCCGGGTGAGCAGTTCTTC. The chain couples TRBV5-4 to TRBJ2-1, with D uncertain. This CDR3 is built from 13 residues. V dropped 0 bases and J dropped 9 bases, with 10 bases sitting between them. Germline V CDR1 and CDR2: SGHNT, YYREEE (reference sequence).

The rearrangement links TRBV7-2 to TRBJ2-7, with 11 bases aligning to TRBD2. Trimming took 5 bases from V and 1 from J; bases not matched to a gene: 7. Germline V gene data show CDR1 as SGHTA and CDR2 as FQGNSA. The CDR3 has 16 amino acids. The CDR3, as DNA: TGTGCCAGCAGCACCTCTAGCGGGGGGCCATCCTACGAGCAGTACTTC. The encoded protein is CASSTSSGGPSYEQYF. The variable domain in full, completed from reference TRBV7-2 and TRBJ2-7, reads GAGVSQSPSNKVTEKGKDVELRCDPISGHTALYWYRQSLGQGLEFLIYFQGNSAPDKSGLPSDRFSAERTGGSVSTLTIQRTQQEDSAVYLCASSTSSGGPSYEQYFGPGTRLTVT.

This clone came up a few times. The chain joins TRBV7-8 to TRBJ1-2, with D hard to call. Between the trimmed V and J ends, which lost 4 bases and 8 bases, there was a span of 17 bases. Germline lookup yields CDR1 SGHVS and CDR2 FQNEAQ. The CDR3 sequence is 14 residues long. CDR3 nucleotide sequence: TGTGCCAGCAGCTCCATGGGCCCGGTGAGAGGCTACACCTTC. This sequence encodes CASSSMGPVRGYTF.

This clone showed up just a few times. The chain combines TRBV27 with TRBJ2-5; 9 bases are a match to TRBD2. The CDR3 has 14 residues. Germline V gene lookup returns CDR1 MNHEY and CDR2 SMNVEV (reference sequence). V lost 6 bases to trimming and J lost 5 bases; unmatched junction nucleotides: 7. The CDR3 DNA reads TGTGCCAGCAGCCAGCGGGGGGCCCGGGAGACCCAGTACTTC. This sequence encodes CASSQRGARETQYF.

This chain links TRBV29-1 with TRBJ2-3; TRBD2 matches at 8 bases. Germline V gene data show CDR1 as SQVTM and CDR2 as ANQGSEA. The CDR3 is 13 residues long. Germline trimming cut 7 bases from V and 3 bases from J; bases unmatched to any gene: 6. The CDR3, as DNA: TGCAGCGCTGCGGGGGGAGGTACAGATACGCAGTATTTT. Encoded protein: CSAAGGGTDTQYF.

This sequence joins TRBV7-9 and TRBJ2-3, with 11 bases matching TRBD2. This CDR3 comprises 16 residues. The trim removed 5 bases at V and 4 bases at J, leaving 8 bases unmatched. Germline V lookup: CDR1 SEHNR, CDR2 FQNEAQ (reference sequence). Written as DNA, the CDR3 is TGTGCCAGCAGCACCGTCCTACTAGCGGGGGCAGATACGCAGTATTTT. It codes for CASSTVLLAGADTQYF.

A few counts support this clone. Other DNA sequences in this specimen translate into the identical CDR3. The chain links TRBV4-3 to TRBJ2-6; D call uncertain. This CDR3 has 15 residues. Deletions cut 0 bases from V and 0 bases from J, with 3 bases between. Germline V lookup: CDR1 LGHNA, CDR2 YSLEER. CDR3 nucleotides: TGCGCCAGCAGCCAAGACAGCTCTGGGGCCAACGTCCTGACTTTC. Translated, it gives CASSQDSSGANVLTF.

In its sample, this clone was seen a few times. The chain joins TRBV5-1 to TRBJ2-5; maybe TRBD1 (6 bases). The germline V gene has CDR1 SGHRS and CDR2 YFSETQ. The CDR3 consists of 15 residues. V was clipped by 4 bases and J by 2 bases, with 15 bases between them. CDR3 DNA sequence: TGCGCCAGCAGCCAACCCCACAGGGTTCAAGAGACCCAGTACTTC. It specifies CASSQPHRVQETQYF.

The J gene is TRBJ1-2, the V gene TRBV14; 7 nucleotides match TRBD1. Germline V lookup: CDR1 SGHDN, CDR2 FVKESK. The CDR3 sequence is 18 residues long. V was clipped by 1 base and J by 1 base; unmatched bases: 12. The CDR3 protein is CASSQVWKDRTRNYGYTF. In DNA form, the CDR3 reads TGTGCCAGCAGCCAAGTTTGGAAGGACAGGACACGTAACTATGGCTACACCTTC.

Only a few counts were recorded for this clone. V gene TRBV29-1 combines with J gene TRBJ2-1, with a possible D match to TRBD1 (5 bases). The length of the CDR3 is 17 residues. The V gene's germline CDR1 is SQVTM and CDR2 ANQGSEA. Trimming cost V 5 bases and J 0 bases, with 20 bases left between them. The CDR3 DNA reads TGCAGCGTTTTACCTACCAGGGTGATGAGCTCCTACAATGAGCAGTTCTTC. Protein product: CSVLPTRVMSSYNEQFF.

The V call is TRBV11-2, the J call TRBJ1-1; 8 positions match TRBD1. This CDR3 region has 12 residues. Losses at the gene ends were 6 bases for V and 5 bases for J; bases not matched to a gene: 2. Looked up from germline, CDR1 is SGHAT and CDR2 is FQNNGV. This CDR3 reads CASRRTGTEAFF. The CDR3 DNA sequence: TGTGCCAGCAGACGGACAGGGACTGAAGCTTTCTTT.